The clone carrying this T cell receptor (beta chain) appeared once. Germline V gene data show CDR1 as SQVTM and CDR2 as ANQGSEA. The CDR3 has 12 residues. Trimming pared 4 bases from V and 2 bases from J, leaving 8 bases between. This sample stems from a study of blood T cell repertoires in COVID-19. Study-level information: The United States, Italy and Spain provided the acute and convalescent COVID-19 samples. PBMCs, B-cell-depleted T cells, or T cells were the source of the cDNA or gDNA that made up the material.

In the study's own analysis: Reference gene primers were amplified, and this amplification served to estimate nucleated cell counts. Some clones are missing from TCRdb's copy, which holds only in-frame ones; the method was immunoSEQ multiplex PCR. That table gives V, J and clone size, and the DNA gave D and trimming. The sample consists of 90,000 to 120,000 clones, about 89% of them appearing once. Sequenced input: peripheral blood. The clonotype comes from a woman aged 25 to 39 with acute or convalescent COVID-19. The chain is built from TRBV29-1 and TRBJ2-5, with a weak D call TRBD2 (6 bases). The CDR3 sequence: CSVVGGQETQYF. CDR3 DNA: TGCAGCGTTGTTGGGGGGCAAGAGACCCAGTACTTC.